Shown below are 30 T cell receptor beta chains from a single sample sequenced in a study of beta chain features in type 1 diabetes. The antigens for these receptors are not known. Expressed TCRB transcripts were sequenced after all isolated RNA was converted to cDNA. TCRdb's copy holds only in-frame clones and misses some; the assay was immunoSEQ multiplex PCR. The sample consists of 550,000 to 850,000 clones, around an eighth of them appearing once. Study-level points and caveats: For Type 1 diabetes patients, all four CD4+ subsets carried TCRB CDR3s that were moderately but significantly shorter.

The sample taken for sequencing was naive CD4+ T cells from blood. The receptors were gathered from a man between 18 and 35 years old with type 1 diabetes.

This clone was seen only a few times. V usage is TRBV5-1 and J usage is TRBJ2-2; tentative D call: TRBD1 (5 bases). The germline gives CDR1 SGHRS, CDR2 YFSETQ. The CDR3 extends over 15 amino acids. V was cut by 4 bases and J by 5 bases, with 15 bases left in between. CDR3 amino acids: CASSVQGVGTGELFF. Here the CDR3 DNA reads TGCGCCAGCAGCGTGCAGGGCGTAGGAACCGGGGAGCTGTTTTTT.

The V call is TRBV9, the J call TRBJ2-5; D is perhaps TRBD2 (5 bases). V was cut by 3 bases and J by 4 bases, with 16 bases left in between. Germline V gives CDR1 SGDLS, CDR2 YYNGEE. This CDR3 comprises 15 residues. CDR3 region: CASSALTAGGETQYF. CDR3 nucleotides: TGTGCCAGCAGCGCCCTCACGGCGGGCGGAGAGACCCAGTACTTC.

The chain uses TRBV5-1 and TRBJ1-3; no reliable D call. CDR1 is SGHRS, CDR2 YFSETQ, per germline. CDR3 length equals 17 residues. V was clipped by 0 bases and J by 0 bases, with 13 bases between them. CDR3 in amino acids: CASSLVPGIHSGNTIYF. The CDR3 nucleotides read TGCGCCAGCAGCTTGGTTCCCGGGATTCACTCTGGAAACACCATATATTTT. The full variable domain, with the rest looked up from reference TRBV5-1 and TRBJ1-3, is KAGVTQTPRYLIKTRGQQVTLSCSPISGHRSVSWYQQTPGQGLQFLFEYFSETQRNKGNFPGRFSGRQFSNSRSEMNVSTLELGDSALYLCASSLVPGIHSGNTIYFGEGSWLTVV.

With respect to this clone: The sample contains more than one DNA sequence encoding this CDR3. This chain connects TRBV5-1 to TRBJ2-5; D unresolved. The V gene lost 0 bases and the J gene lost 2 bases, with 5 bases spanning the gap. From germline, CDR1 is SGHRS and CDR2 YFSETQ. The CDR3 sequence is 13 residues long. The CDR3 DNA is TGCGCCAGCAGCTTGGGCAGGCAAGAGACCCAGTACTTC. Translating gives CASSLGRQETQYF.

This clone was observed a handful of times. Other DNA sequences within the sample encode an identical CDR3. The chain joins TRBV20-1 to TRBJ1-1, with no clear D. V dropped 1 base and J dropped 4 bases, with 4 bases sitting between them. The CDR3 covers 11 residues. Germline V gene lookup returns CDR1 DFQATT and CDR2 SNEGSKA (reference sequence). The CDR3 DNA follows: TGCAGTGCTAGAGGCCTCACTGAAGCTTTCTTT. It codes for CSARGLTEAFF.

This clone was seen more than once but under ten times. V and J are TRBV7-8 and TRBJ2-3; tentative D call: TRBD2 (5 bases). Trimming cost V 5 bases and J 6 bases, with 18 bases left between them. The CDR3 loop spans 15 amino acids. The V gene's germline CDR1 is SGHVS and CDR2 FQNEAQ. CDR3 loop: CASSQRGMREDTQYF. CDR3 nucleotide sequence: TGTGCCAGCAGCCAAAGAGGGATGAGGGAGGATACGCAGTATTTT.

The sample holds a few counts of this clone. The V gene is TRBV5-4, the J gene TRBJ1-4; D possibly corresponds to TRBD1 (5 bases). The CDR3 is 16 amino acids. Germline lookup yields CDR1 SGHNT and CDR2 YYREEE (reference sequence). V was trimmed by 1 base and J by 0 bases, leaving 10 bases between them. In DNA form, the CDR3 reads TGTGCCAGCAGCTTGCTACAGGACGCAACTAATGAAAAACTGTTTTTT. This translates into CASSLLQDATNEKLFF.

This clone was seen only a few times. The genes are TRBV25-1 and TRBJ1-1; 8 bases fit TRBD1. Germline assignment: CDR1 MGHDK and CDR2 SYGVNS. The CDR3 consists of 15 residues. Losses at the gene ends were 3 bases for V and 6 bases for J; bases not matched to a gene: 9. CDR3 nucleotides: TGTGCCAGCAGTGATCTTAGGACAGGGCGCGCTGAAGCTTTCTTT. The encoded protein is CASSDLRTGRAEAFF. Using reference TRBV25-1 and TRBJ1-1 for the parts outside the CDR3, the full variable domain is EADIYQTPRYLVIGTGKKITLECSQTMGHDKMYWYQQDPGMELHLIHYSYGVNSTEKGDLSSESTVSRIRTEHFPLTLESARPSHTSQYLCASSDLRTGRAEAFFGQGTRLTVV.

The J gene is TRBJ1-1, the V gene TRBV27; D remains unclear. The CDR3 extends over 14 amino acids. The germline V gene encodes CDR1 MNHEY and CDR2 SMNVEV (reference sequence). V lost 0 bases and J lost 1, with 6 bases in between. CDR3 DNA: TGTGCCAGCAGTTTATCGTCTGGGAACACTGAAGCTTTCTTT. Translating gives CASSLSSGNTEAFF.

In this sample, this clone turned up a few times. The V call is TRBV5-6, the J call TRBJ1-1; D might be TRBD1 (5 bases). Trimming stripped 1 base from V and 2 bases from J, with 15 bases between. The germline CDR1 and CDR2 sequences are SGHDT and YYEEEE. This CDR3 has 16 amino acids. The CDR3 DNA sequence: TGTGCCAGCAGCTTGCCTGCAGGGAACCTTAACACTGAAGCTTTCTTT. Its translation: CASSLPAGNLNTEAFF.

In its sample, this clone was seen a few times. The chain employs TRBV10-3 and TRBJ1-2; maybe TRBD1 (5 bases). CDR3 length equals 13 residues. Germline CDR1 ENHRY, CDR2 SYGVKD. Trimming removed 2 bases from V and 4 bases from J, with 8 bases in between. The CDR3 sequence: CAISEDSPYGYTF. In nucleotides, the CDR3 is TGTGCCATCAGTGAGGACAGCCCCTATGGCTACACCTTC.

The chain uses TRBV27 and TRBJ1-1, with D possibly TRBD1 on 6 matching bases. V was shortened by 6 bases and J by 1 base, with 21 bases between the two germline ends. The CDR3 totals 17 residues. Germline CDR1 is MNHEY and CDR2 is SMNVEV (reference sequence). The CDR3: CASSPRRDILANTEAFF. CDR3 bases: TGTGCCAGCAGCCCGCGCCGGGACATCCTGGCGAACACTGAAGCTTTCTTT.

The gene calls are TRBV4-2 and TRBJ1-5; D is perhaps TRBD1 (6 bases). Germline assignment: CDR1 LGHNA and CDR2 YNFKEQ. V shed 3 bases and J shed 7 bases, with 19 bases lying between them. This CDR3 region has 16 residues. The CDR3 DNA reads TGTGCCAGCAGCCAGGGATTACAGGGTTTGGGGCAGCCCCAGCATTTT. Its protein product is CASSQGLQGLGQPQHF.

The table lists this clone with a few counts. Other DNA sequences from this sample encode an identical CDR3 as well. V is TRBV9 and J is TRBJ2-5; 11 bases line up with TRBD2. This CDR3 region has 16 residues. The ends lost 0 bases at V and 2 bases at J; junction bases unmatched: 3. Germline loops: CDR1 SGDLS, CDR2 YYNGEE. CDR3 sequence (DNA): TGTGCCAGCAGCGTAGGGCTAGCGGGGGGACAAGAGACCCAGTACTTC. Translated: CASSVGLAGGQETQYF. Together with reference TRBV9 and TRBJ2-5, the CDR3 gives the full variable domain: DSGVTQTPKHLITATGQRVTLRCSPRSGDLSVYWYQQSLDQGLQFLIQYYNGEERAKGNILERFSAQQFPDLHSELNLSSLELGDSALYFCASSVGLAGGQETQYFGPGTRLLVL.

There are a few counts of this clone. The chain carries TRBV12-5 and TRBJ2-1, with D possibly being TRBD2 (6 bases). The V and J ends lost 7 bases and 7 bases respectively, with 14 bases between them. The CDR3 spans 13 residues. Germline-derived CDR1 and CDR2 are LGHNT and FRNRAP. This CDR3 reads CASVLPGGNEQFF. The DNA of the CDR3 is TGTGCTAGTGTCCTCCCCGGGGGAAATGAGCAGTTCTTC. The full variable domain, completed using reference TRBV12-5 and TRBJ2-1, is DARVTQTPRHKVTEMGQEVTMRCQPILGHNTVFWYRQTMMQGLELLAYFRNRAPLDDSGMPKDRFSAEMPDATLATLKIQPSEPRDSAVYFCASVLPGGNEQFFGPGTRLTVL.

The chain is built from TRBV5-1 and TRBJ2-5, with D unresolved. Between the trimmed V and J ends, which lost 3 bases and 3 bases, there was a span of 15 bases. The germline CDR1 and CDR2 sequences are SGHRS and YFSETQ. The CDR3 consists of 15 residues. The CDR3 nucleotides read TGCGCCAGCAGCTCGACCTCTCCTTCCAAAGAGACCCAGTACTTC. Translating it yields CASSSTSPSKETQYF.

This clone was counted a few times. The chain carries TRBV27 and TRBJ1-6; 7 nucleotides line up with TRBD1. CDR3 size: 16 residues. CDR1 MNHEY and CDR2 SMNVEV come from the germline V gene (reference sequence). J lost 7 bases, V lost 5 bases, and 11 bases had no gene match. CDR3 coding DNA: TGTGCCAGCAGTCCAAGACAGGGTTTAAGGAATTCACCCCTCCACTTT. This translates into CASSPRQGLRNSPLHF.

The rearrangement uses TRBV6-5 and TRBJ1-6; D unresolved. The CDR3 length is 13 residues. Trimming took 5 bases from V and 7 from J, leaving 9 bases between them. Germline CDR1 reads MNHEY; CDR2 reads SVGAGI. CDR3: CASSETGNSPLHF. CDR3 in DNA: TGTGCCAGCAGTGAGACGGGCAATTCACCCCTCCACTTT.

This clone has a handful of counts. CDR3 nucleotides: TGCGCCAGCTCCCTAATGATGGGACAGGGCTCCTACGAGCAGTACTTC. Its translation: CASSLMMGQGSYEQYF. V is TRBV5-1 and J is TRBJ2-7; 9 bases agree with TRBD1. Germline assignment: CDR1 SGHRS and CDR2 YFSETQ. Losses at the gene ends were 7 bases for V and 0 bases for J; bases not matched to a gene: 11. This CDR3 has 16 residues.

CDR3 in amino acids: CASRPGTGDSGANVLTF. The CDR3 bases are TGTGCCAGCAGACCCGGGACAGGGGATTCTGGGGCCAACGTCCTGACTTTC. The chain has TRBV28 and TRBJ2-6; 10 bases map to TRBD1. The CDR3 is 17 residues long. From germline, CDR1 is MDHEN and CDR2 SYDVKM. V dropped 6 bases and J dropped 1; count of bases not matched to a gene: 6.

In its sample, this clone was seen a few times. The J gene is TRBJ1-5, the V gene TRBV30; 9 nucleotides agree with TRBD1. CDR3 size: 13 residues. Germline trimming cut 3 bases from V and 5 bases from J; bases unmatched to any gene: 2. Germline V lookup: CDR1 GTSNPN, CDR2 SVGIG (reference sequence). The CDR3 DNA sequence: TGTGCCTGGAGCGGGACAGGGCATCAGCCCCAGCATTTT. Its protein product is CAWSGTGHQPQHF.

A few counts support this clone. The genes are TRBV18 and TRBJ2-7; 10 nucleotides align to TRBD2. Germline V gene lookup returns CDR1 KGHSH and CDR2 LQKENI. The CDR3 has 15 amino acids. With V trimmed by 2 bases and J by 3 bases, 4 bases remained unmatched. The CDR3 here is CASSPFTSGDYEQYF. The CDR3 bases are TGTGCCAGCTCACCATTCACTAGCGGGGACTACGAGCAGTACTTC.

The gene calls are TRBV27 and TRBJ2-7, with D possibly TRBD2 on 6 matching bases. V dropped 2 bases and J dropped 4 bases, with 15 bases sitting between them. CDR3 length: 15 residues. Germline CDR1 MNHEY, CDR2 SMNVEV (reference sequence). CDR3 sequence reads: CASSLGGKRPYEQYF. The CDR3 region has the DNA TGTGCCAGCAGTTTAGGCGGGAAAAGACCATACGAGCAGTACTTC.

V gene TRBV10-3 combines with J gene TRBJ1-1; no clear D gene. Germline CDR1 ENHRY, CDR2 SYGVKD. Trimming pared 11 bases from V and 7 bases from J, leaving 14 bases between. The CDR3 has 11 residues. The CDR3 sequence: CAASPGVEAFF. In DNA, the CDR3 is TGTGCCGCCTCCCCTGGGGTTGAAGCTTTCTTT.

The chain uses TRBV7-3 and TRBJ2-5; D is possibly TRBD2 (5 bases). The length of the CDR3 is 13 residues. V was shortened by 5 bases and J by 2 bases, with 9 bases between the two germline ends. Germline values: CDR1 SGHTA, CDR2 FQGTGA. The CDR3 spells CASSLGVQETQYF. The CDR3 DNA sequence: TGTGCCAGCAGCCTCGGGGTTCAAGAGACCCAGTACTTC.

On this clone: This same CDR3 is encoded by further DNA sequences in the sample. The V and J genes are TRBV7-9 and TRBJ1-1; no definite D call. This CDR3 is built from 12 residues. V lost 4 bases and J 3 bases, leaving 6 bases between the germline ends. CDR1 is SEHNR, CDR2 FQNEAQ, per germline (reference sequence). In nucleotides, the CDR3 is TGTGCCAGCAGCTCGCGCGACACTGAAGCTTTCTTT. Translation: CASSSRDTEAFF.

V and J are TRBV9 and TRBJ1-4; D possibly corresponds to TRBD1 (5 bases). This CDR3 has 17 residues. The germline V gene encodes CDR1 SGDLS and CDR2 YYNGEE. Trimming pared 2 bases from V and 2 bases from J, leaving 16 bases between. DNA of the CDR3: TGTGCCAGCAGCGTTAAGGGGAGGATAGGGACTAATGAAAAACTGTTTTTT. This sequence encodes CASSVKGRIGTNEKLFF.

This clone was recorded a few times. The chain recombines TRBV10-3 with TRBJ2-5; D may be TRBD1 (5 bases). The germline V gene has CDR1 ENHRY and CDR2 SYGVKD. Trimming took off 8 bases at V and 4 bases at J, with 17 bases between the two ends. The CDR3 is 14 residues long. The CDR3 region is CAIQPGYIGETQYF. CDR3 sequence (DNA): TGTGCCATCCAACCAGGGTACATAGGAGAGACCCAGTACTTC.

This clone came up a few times. The J gene is TRBJ2-7, the V gene TRBV30; 10 nucleotides agree with TRBD1. This CDR3 has 12 amino acids. J lost 5 bases, V lost 3 bases, and 1 base had no gene match. Germline V gene sequence: CDR1 GTSNPN, CDR2 SVGIG (reference sequence). CDR3 DNA: TGTGCCTGGAGGGGGACAGGGGACGAGCAGTACTTC. It codes for CAWRGTGDEQYF.

This chain joins TRBV30 and TRBJ1-1; D gene uncertain. The germline V gene has CDR1 GTSNPN and CDR2 SVGIG (reference sequence). V lost 2 bases and J 7 bases, leaving 11 bases between the germline ends. CDR3 length equals 12 residues. CDR3 region: CAWSLASGEAFF. For the CDR3, the DNA is TGTGCCTGGAGTCTAGCGAGCGGTGAAGCTTTCTTT.